Sequencing of this TCR beta chain was carried out in a study of blood T cell repertoires in COVID-19 (dated by TCRdb to 2018 to 2020). In the study overall: The collaborator samples originated in the United States, Italy and Spain and spanned the acute and convalescent phases of COVID-19. The material from the prospective study consisted of cDNA or gDNA derived from T cells, B-cell-depleted T cells, or PBMCs. Deeply sampled blood TCRbeta repertoires from subjects exposed to, actively infected with, or recovered from COVID-19 were included in the dataset. The repertoires were released in a freely available public database meant as a resource for research on the immune response to SARS-CoV-2. The samples were drawn from two sources: the first 160 participants of the ongoing ImmuneRACE study, and over 1,000 subjects contributed by 6 global collaborators. Sample metadata almost always included a de-identified subject ID, COVID-19 status, age in years and sex. Where HLA class I and class II types were available, the types were taken from metadata supplied by the sample provider, not from assay-based typing. The paper as a whole reports these results and caveats: How much clinical and demographic metadata was included differed by source and by participant, and the metadata was provided uncurated.

Collaborating institutions collected whole blood in K2EDTA tubes following their own protocols. For TCRbeta analysis, collaborators shipped samples in one of three forms: frozen whole blood, isolated PBMCs, or DNA extracted from either of those sample types. Concerning this clone itself: No cognate antigen has been identified for it. Base quality data are lacking; no much larger clone is found one base away.

From the cysteine through the phenylalanine, the CDR3 covers 15 amino acids. Only the CDR3 part of the read is kept: 45 bases, read in frame from the first base. From the germline V gene (reference sequence), CDR1 is LNHDA and CDR2 is SQIVND. Germline trimming amounts to 1 base on V and 3 bases on J, with 5 as the count of junction bases outside the gene matches. The immunoSEQ Assay, a bias-controlled multiplex PCR, was used to amplify TCRbeta CDR3 regions from genomic DNA. As for how the authors treated the data: Nucleated cell counts per sample were estimated from amplification of reference gene primers within the assay. To quantify the absolute abundance of each unique TCRbeta CDR3 rearrangement, sequence reads were collapsed and filtered. For each sample, productive Simpson clonality was calculated by taking the square root of Simpson's diversity index across productive rearrangements. Sourced from immuneACCESS, this table was stored by TCRdb with only in-frame sequences that have V and J called. A share of the clones is absent; for the studies checked, an unresolved V gene accounts for under half, and the remainder has no known explanation. The V and J calls and clone size come from that table; D and trimming were worked out from the DNA. The sample has around 260,000 clones on record, approximately 86% of them singletons. The ten largest clones take up 0.7% of the sample.

This chain is built from TRBV19 and TRBJ2-7; 8 bases in the junction line up with TRBD2. This receptor was identified in a human donor in a cohort sampled during active COVID-19. Sequencing was performed on peripheral blood. In nucleotides, the sequence is TGTGCCAGTAGTATAGTGCCAGCGGGAGTCTACGAGCAGTACTTC. Its protein is CASSIVPAGVYEQYF.